The entry below gives a single T cell receptor (beta chain) sequence along with its context. These data originate in a study of cytomegalovirus exposure and HLA in healthy donors. This PCR relied on a set of 60 Vbeta primers and 13 Jbeta primers. TCRdb's copy holds only in-frame clones and misses some; the assay was immunoSEQ multiplex PCR. This sample has some 130,000 clones, with 80% found just once. This CDR3 spans 13 amino acids. The ends were cut back, 9 bases at V and 1 base at J, with 10 bases in the middle. The germline V gene has CDR1 LNHDA and CDR2 SQIVND (reference sequence). V is TRBV19 and J is TRBJ2-1; possible D gene TRBD2, 6 bases. This clonotype was obtained from a man younger than 40 in good health and CMV-seronegative. Sequencing was carried out using PBMCs. The CDR3 loop reads CASGTSSYNEQFF. The CDR3 DNA is TGTGCCAGCGGGACTTCTTCCTACAATGAGCAGTTCTTC.